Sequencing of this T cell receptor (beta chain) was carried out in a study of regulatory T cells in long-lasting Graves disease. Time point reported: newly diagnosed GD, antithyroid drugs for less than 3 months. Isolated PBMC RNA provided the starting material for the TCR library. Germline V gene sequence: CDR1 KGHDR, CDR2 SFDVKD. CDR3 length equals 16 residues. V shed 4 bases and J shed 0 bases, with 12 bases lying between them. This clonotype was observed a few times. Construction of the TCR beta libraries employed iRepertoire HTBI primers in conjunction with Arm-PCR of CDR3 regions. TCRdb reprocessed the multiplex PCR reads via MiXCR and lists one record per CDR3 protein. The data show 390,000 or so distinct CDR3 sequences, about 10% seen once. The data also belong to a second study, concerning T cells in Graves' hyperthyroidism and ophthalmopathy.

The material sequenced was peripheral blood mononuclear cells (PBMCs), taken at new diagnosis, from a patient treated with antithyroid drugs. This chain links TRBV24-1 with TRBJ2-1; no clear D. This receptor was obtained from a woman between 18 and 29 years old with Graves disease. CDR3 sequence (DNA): TGTGCCACCAGTGACCCTTATCTGAGCTCCTACAATGAGCAGTTCTTC. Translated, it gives CATSDPYLSSYNEQFF.